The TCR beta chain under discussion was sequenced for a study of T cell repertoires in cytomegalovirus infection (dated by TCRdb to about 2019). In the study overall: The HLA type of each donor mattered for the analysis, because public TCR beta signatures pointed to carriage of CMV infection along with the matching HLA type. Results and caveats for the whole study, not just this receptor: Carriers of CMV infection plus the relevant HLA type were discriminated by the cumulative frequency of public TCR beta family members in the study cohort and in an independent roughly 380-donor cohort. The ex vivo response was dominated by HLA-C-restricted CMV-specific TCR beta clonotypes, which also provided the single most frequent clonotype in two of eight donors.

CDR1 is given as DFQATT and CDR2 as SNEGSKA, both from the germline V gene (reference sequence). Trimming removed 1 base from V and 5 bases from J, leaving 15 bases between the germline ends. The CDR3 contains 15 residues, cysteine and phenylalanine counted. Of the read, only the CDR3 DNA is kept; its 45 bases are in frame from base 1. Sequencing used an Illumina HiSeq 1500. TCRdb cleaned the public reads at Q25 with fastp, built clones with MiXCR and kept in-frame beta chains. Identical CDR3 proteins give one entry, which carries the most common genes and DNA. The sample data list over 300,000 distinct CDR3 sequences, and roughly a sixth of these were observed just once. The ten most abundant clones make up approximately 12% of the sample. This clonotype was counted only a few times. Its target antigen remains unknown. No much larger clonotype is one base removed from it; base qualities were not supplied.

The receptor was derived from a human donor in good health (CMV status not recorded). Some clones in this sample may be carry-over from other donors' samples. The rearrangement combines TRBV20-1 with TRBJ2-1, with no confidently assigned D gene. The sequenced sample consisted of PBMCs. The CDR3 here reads CSARGPLGRNNEQFF. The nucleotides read TGCAGTGCTAGAGGTCCTTTGGGCCGGAACAATGAGCAGTTCTTC.